This entry describes one TCR beta chain. Antigen: not known. The data were obtained in a study of CXCR3-negative and CXCR3-positive naive CD8 T cells. Per germline, CDR1 MRHNA and CDR2 SNTAGT. CDR3 length: 11 residues. Broader study findings: Each naive subset displayed comparably high diversity, whereas memory CD8+ cells displayed much lower diversity. Naive subsets had comparable surface CD5, so TRB CDR3 properties gauged TCR strength.

The TRB cDNA libraries were prepared by 5' RACE with UMI labels. Using the 5' RACE reads, TCRdb records one entry per CDR3 protein without DNA. This sample's table has about 48,000 distinct CDR3 sequences. The sequencing input was memory CD8+ T cells from blood. This receptor was obtained from a human donor in good health. Some clones in this sample may be carry-over from other donors' samples. The V and J genes are TRBV6-4 and TRBJ1-2. The CDR3 region is CASSDSYGYTF.